The entry below describes one T cell receptor beta chain. Authors' data handling: The assay estimated nucleated cells by amplifying reference gene primers. Clones were sequenced by immunoSEQ multiplex PCR, and TCRdb holds only the in-frame ones, with some missing. V and J calls and clone size come straight from that table; D and trimming were deduced from the DNA. The repertoire consists of some 90,000 clones, with roughly 90% occurring once and the leading ten covering around 2.9%. The data derive from a study of blood T cell repertoires in COVID-19. Study-wide context: The United States, Italy and Spain provided the acute and convalescent COVID-19 samples. From T cells, B-cell-depleted T cells, or PBMCs came the material, which was cDNA or gDNA.

Enrollment of patients from Seattle took place during active infection, with longitudinal follow-up. CDR1 and CDR2 from the germline V gene are SGDLS and YYNGEE. The CDR3 is 16 amino acids. V was clipped by 0 bases and J by 5 bases, with 15 bases between them. The specimen sequenced was peripheral blood. This TCR was recovered from a man between 45 and 60 years old with COVID-19, enrolled during active disease. The chain couples TRBV9 to TRBJ2-1; weak D call: TRBD2 (5 bases). DNA of the CDR3: TGTGCCAGCAGCGTAGACCCATTCCCGGGGAACAATGAGCAGTTCTTC. Amino acid sequence: CASSVDPFPGNNEQFF. Full variable domain (rest looked up from reference TRBV9 and TRBJ2-1): DSGVTQTPKHLITATGQRVTLRCSPRSGDLSVYWYQQSLDQGLQFLIQYYNGEERAKGNILERFSAQQFPDLHSELNLSSLELGDSALYFCASSVDPFPGNNEQFFGPGTRLTVL.